The rows below give T cell receptor beta chains drawn from one sample of a study of T cell repertoires in cytomegalovirus infection. These receptors are not linked to any known antigen. TCRdb reprocessed the reads with MiXCR, giving one entry per CDR3 protein. The table shows approximately 140,000 distinct CDR3 sequences, with more than 20% occurring only once. Material: PBMCs, sequenced either directly or after in vitro stimulation (not recorded which). Every receptor here comes from a human donor in good health (CMV status not recorded). Some clones in this sample may be carry-over from other donors' samples. Both conserved end residues are part of each CDR3. D genes are given only for firm matches. Only some rows state a clone size, as once, few, many or a class for expanded clones.

d_call j_call clone_size v_call cdr3_nt cdr3_aa
. TRBJ1-4 . TRBV2 TGTGCCAGCAGTCCACCGGGGGGGCTCCGTGAAAAACTGTTTTTT CASSPPGGLREKLFF
TRBD2 TRBJ2-3 many TRBV7-2 TGTGCCAGCAGCCCCGCCGGGACTAGCGGAGATACGCAGTATTTT CASSPAGTSGDTQYF
. TRBJ2-7 few TRBV7-4 TGTGCCAGCAGCCCTTTGGGGACGGCGCTGGGCGGCGAGCAGTACTTC CASSPLGTALGGEQYF
. TRBJ2-1 . TRBV10-3 TGTGCCATCAGTGCCGGGACCAACTACAATGAGCAGTTCTTC CAISAGTNYNEQFF
. TRBJ2-7 . TRBV15 TGTGCCACCAGCAGAGATCTTTCGCGGATCGAGCAGTACTTC CATSRDLSRIEQYF
. TRBJ1-3 few TRBV4-3 TGCGCCAGCAGCCAACTCCCAGGGGTAGGCCCTGGAAACACCATATATTTT CASSQLPGVGPGNTIYF
. TRBJ2-3 . TRBV29-1 TGCAGCGTTGTTGGTGTGGTCACAGATACGCAGTATTTT CSVVGVVTDTQYF
. TRBJ2-6 . TRBV12-3/TRBV12-4 TGTGCCAGCATCGCCAGGGGTGGGGCCAACGTCCTGACTTTC CASIARGGANVLTF
TRBD2 TRBJ2-7 . TRBV19 TGTGCCAGTAGTCCTTATAGCGGGAGGGCCGGCGAGCAGTACTTC CASSPYSGRAGEQYF
. TRBJ2-5 many TRBV7-6 TGTGCCAGCAGCCCTATCGTGGCTAATTACCAAGAGACCCAGTACTTC CASSPIVANYQETQYF
. TRBJ1-1 few TRBV7-2 TGTGCCAGCAGCTTAGCCGGGGTCTCTCTGAACACTGAAGCTTTCTTT CASSLAGVSLNTEAFF
. TRBJ2-5 . TRBV27 TGTGCCAGCAGTATTTGGAGGGGCGAGACCCAGTACTTC CASSIWRGETQYF
. TRBJ2-2 many TRBV7-2 TGTGCCAGCAGTTTCGAGCAGGTCACCGGGGAGCTGTTTTTT CASSFEQVTGELFF
. TRBJ2-3 few TRBV6-4 TGTGCCAGCAGTGAAGGACCCGAGGTAGATACGCAGTATTTT CASSEGPEVDTQYF
TRBD1 TRBJ2-3 few TRBV28 TGTGCCAGCCCACCCTACAGGGGCCTCACAGATACGCAGTATTTT CASPPYRGLTDTQYF
TRBD1 TRBJ2-1 few TRBV24-1 TGTGCCACCAGTGATTTGTATGGGACAGGGTACAATGAGCAGTTCTTC CATSDLYGTGYNEQFF
. TRBJ2-3 many TRBV24-1 TGTGCCACCAGAAGGGGAAGCACAGATACGCAGTATTTT CATRRGSTDTQYF
. TRBJ1-1 . TRBV5-8 TGTGCCAGCAGCTTACACCCACTAGGGGGGACTGAAGCTTTCTTT CASSLHPLGGTEAFF
TRBD2 TRBJ2-1 many TRBV27 TGTGCCAGCAGTTTAACCGGGACTAGCGGATACAATGAGCAGTTCTTC CASSLTGTSGYNEQFF
. TRBJ2-1 many TRBV7-2 TGTGCCAGCAGCTTAGGGGTCGAGTATGAGCAGTTCTTC CASSLGVEYEQFF
. TRBJ2-1 few TRBV28 TGTGCCAGCAGTTTATGGGGCGGGGAACAGTTCTTC CASSLWGGEQFF
TRBD2 TRBJ2-6 once TRBV27 TGTGCCAGCAGTGCACCGGGACTAGGAGCTGGGGCCAACGTCCTGACTTTC CASSAPGLGAGANVLTF
TRBD2 TRBJ2-2 few TRBV12-3/TRBV12-4 TGTGCCAGCAGGCCTCTAGCGGGACCAACCGGGGAGCTGTTTTTT CASRPLAGPTGELFF
. TRBJ1-2 . TRBV12-3/TRBV12-4 TGTGCCAGCAGTCCGCCTAACAGTGATGGCTACACCTTC CASSPPNSDGYTF
. TRBJ2-3 many TRBV7-2 TGTGCCAGCCGGTTGGGGTCTGGCACAGATACGCAGTATTTT CASRLGSGTDTQYF
TRBD2 TRBJ2-2 few TRBV2 TGTGCCAGCACCCTATCAGGTCTAGCGGGGGACACCGGGGAGCTGTTTTTT CASTLSGLAGDTGELFF
. TRBJ1-4 . TRBV7-3 TGTGCCAGCAGCTTTGTTAATGAAAAACTGTTTTTT CASSFVNEKLFF
. TRBJ2-1 many TRBV7-2 TGTGCCAGCAGCAGGACTTCTTACAATGAGCAGTTCTTC CASSRTSYNEQFF
TRBD1 TRBJ1-1 few TRBV19 TGTGCCAGTAGCCGGGCAGGGGGCAGCGAAGCTTTCTTT CASSRAGGSEAFF
. TRBJ1-5 few TRBV28 TGTGCCAGCAGTTTTCCACGCAAGGGCAATCAGCCCCAGCATTTT CASSFPRKGNQPQHF
. TRBJ1-4 many TRBV7-2 TGTGCCAGCAGCTTAGAACAGGCGATCCCGGATGAAAAACTGTTTTTT CASSLEQAIPDEKLFF
. TRBJ1-1 . TRBV25-1 TGTGCCAGCAGTGGGGGGGTGGGGACTGAAGCTTTCTTT CASSGGVGTEAFF
TRBD2 TRBJ2-2 once TRBV19 TGTGCCACTAGCCCGGGACTAGCGGGCTCCGCGAACACCGGGGAGCTGTTTTTT CATSPGLAGSANTGELFF
TRBD1 TRBJ1-5 . TRBV7-2 TGTGCCAGCAGCCCACAGGGGGACAGCAATCAGCCCCAGCATTTT CASSPQGDSNQPQHF
. TRBJ1-2 few TRBV20-1 TGCAGTGCCACAGGGAGATCTGGCTACACCTTC CSATGRSGYTF
TRBD2 TRBJ2-5 . TRBV27 TGTGCCAGCAGCGGTATGGTGGCGGGAGAAGAGACCCAGTACTTC CASSGMVAGEETQYF
TRBD1 TRBJ1-2 few TRBV4-1 TGCGCCAGCAGCCAAGCCTCGGGACAGGGAGACTACACCTTC CASSQASGQGDYTF
TRBD1 TRBJ1-2 few TRBV7-9 TGTGCCAGCAGCTTAAATCGACAGGGGGCCGGCTACACCTTC CASSLNRQGAGYTF
. TRBJ2-5 once TRBV20-1 TGCAGTGCTAAGGGGCTAGGGGGGGGGCCCCAAGAGACCCAGTACTTC CSAKGLGGGPQETQYF
TRBD1 TRBJ1-1 few TRBV7-9 TGTGCCAGCAGCCCGACAGGGGAGACTGAAGCTTTCTTT CASSPTGETEAFF
TRBD1 TRBJ1-2 . TRBV7-2 TGTGCCAGCAGCTTTACCGGGACAGGGGGCTACACCTTC CASSFTGTGGYTF
. TRBJ2-1 few TRBV12-3/TRBV12-4 TGTGCCAGCAGCCCCGGACTGGAGGTTTTTTCCGAGCAGTTCTTC CASSPGLEVFSEQFF
. TRBJ2-1 few TRBV7-4 TGTGCCAGCAGCACCCGGGGGCGCGGGAGCTCCTACAATGAGCAGTTCTTC CASSTRGRGSSYNEQFF
TRBD1 TRBJ1-2 . TRBV20-1 TGCAGTGCGAGGGACAGGGACTATGGCTACACCTTC CSARDRDYGYTF
TRBD2 TRBJ2-1 once TRBV4-2 TGTGCCAGCAGCCAAGGGGGGACTAGCGGGAATAATGAGCAGTTCTTC CASSQGGTSGNNEQFF
. TRBJ1-3 . TRBV2 TGTGCCGGATCCTCTGGAAACACCATATATTTT CAGSSGNTIYF
TRBD1 TRBJ1-2 . TRBV5-4 TGTGCCAGCAGCTCCAGGGGGGGGAGTTTAGGCTACACCTTC CASSSRGGSLGYTF
TRBD2 TRBJ2-2 many TRBV7-2 TGTGCCAGCAGAACTGGGACTAGCGGCACCGGGGAGCTGTTTTTT CASRTGTSGTGELFF
TRBD2 TRBJ2-1 . TRBV19 TGTGCCAGTAGTGAATTCTCTAGCGGGAACCACAATGAGCAGTTCTTC CASSEFSSGNHNEQFF
. TRBJ1-3 few TRBV6-5 TGTGCCAGCAGTTATAAGACAGGAAACACCATATATTTT CASSYKTGNTIYF